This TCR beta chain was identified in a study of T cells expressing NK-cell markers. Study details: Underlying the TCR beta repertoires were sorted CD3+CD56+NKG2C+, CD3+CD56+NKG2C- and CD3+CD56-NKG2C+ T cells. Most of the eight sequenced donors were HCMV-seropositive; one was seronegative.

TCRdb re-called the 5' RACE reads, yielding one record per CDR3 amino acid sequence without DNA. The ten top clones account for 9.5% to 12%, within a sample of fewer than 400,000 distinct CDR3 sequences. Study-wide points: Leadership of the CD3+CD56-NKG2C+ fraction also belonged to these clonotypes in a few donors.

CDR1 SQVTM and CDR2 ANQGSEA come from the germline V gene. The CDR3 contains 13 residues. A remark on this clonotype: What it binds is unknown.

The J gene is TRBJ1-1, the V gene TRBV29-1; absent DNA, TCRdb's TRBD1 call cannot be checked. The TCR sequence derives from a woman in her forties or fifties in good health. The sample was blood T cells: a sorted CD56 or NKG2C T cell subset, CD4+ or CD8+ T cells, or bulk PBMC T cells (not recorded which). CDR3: CSAAGSSNTEAFF.